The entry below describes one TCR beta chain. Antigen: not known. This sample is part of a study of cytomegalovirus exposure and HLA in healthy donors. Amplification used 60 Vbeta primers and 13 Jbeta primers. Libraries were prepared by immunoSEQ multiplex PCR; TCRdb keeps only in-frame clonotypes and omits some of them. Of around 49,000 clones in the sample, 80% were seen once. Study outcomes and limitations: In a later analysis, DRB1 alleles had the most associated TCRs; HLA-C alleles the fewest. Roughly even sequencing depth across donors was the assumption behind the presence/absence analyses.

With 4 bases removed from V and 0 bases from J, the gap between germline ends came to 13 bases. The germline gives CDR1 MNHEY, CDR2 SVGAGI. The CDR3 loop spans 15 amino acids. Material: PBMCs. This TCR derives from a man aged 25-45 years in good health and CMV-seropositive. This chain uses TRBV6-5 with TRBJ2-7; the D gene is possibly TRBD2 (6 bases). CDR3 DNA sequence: TGTGCCAGCAGTTCCGGGACTTCTACCTCCTACGAGCAGTACTTC. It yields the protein CASSSGTSTSYEQYF.